The rows below give T cell receptor beta chains drawn from one sample of a study of cytomegalovirus exposure and HLA in healthy donors. The protocol was immunoSEQ multiplex PCR, while the TCRdb copy is restricted to in-frame clones and leaves out a portion. The sample yields around 130,000 clones, around four fifths seen once. Sequencing was carried out using PBMCs. Source of these receptors: a man between 35 and 55 years old in good health and CMV-seronegative. Each CDR3 is given without its conserved first and last residue. The size entry is marked missing in some rows and otherwise reads once, few, many or a size class.

v_gene: TRBV28
abundance: NA
CDR3aa: ASRTHSSGANVLT

v_gene: TRBV28
abundance: NA
CDR3aa: ARISEWGEVFNEQF

v_gene: TRBV6-1
abundance: NA
CDR3aa: ASSEGGTSGTQY

v_gene: TRBV7-8
abundance: NA
CDR3aa: ASSYDRGAGRSTDTQY

v_gene: TRBV6-5
abundance: once
CDR3aa: ASTSRGFGNTIY

v_gene: TRBV7-9
abundance: NA
CDR3aa: SSSRQGYEQY

v_gene: TRBV7-9
abundance: few
CDR3aa: ASSPSTSREQF

v_gene: TRBV28
abundance: NA
CDR3aa: ASSLLTGSAF

v_gene: TRBV5-1
abundance: NA
CDR3aa: ASSLDGSQETQY

v_gene: TRBV27
abundance: few
CDR3aa: ASSYVRESPLH

v_gene: TRBV7-9
abundance: NA
CDR3aa: ASTISRTIDEQF

v_gene: TRBV7-6
abundance: few
CDR3aa: ASSLATRLGATGEQF

v_gene: TRBV29-1
abundance: NA
CDR3aa: SVMEFSNQPQH

v_gene: TRBV28
abundance: NA
CDR3aa: ASSSGQGDTEAF

v_gene: TRBV6-5
abundance: few
CDR3aa: ASSYLRGPEGYT

v_gene: TRBV18
abundance: NA
CDR3aa: ASSGGLNTEAF

v_gene: TRBV6-5
abundance: NA
CDR3aa: ASSYGLGTEAF

v_gene: TRBV5-1
abundance: NA
CDR3aa: ASSSGLAGAQETQY

v_gene: TRBV12-5
abundance: NA
CDR3aa: ASALRSSTSAYNEQF

v_gene: TRBV5-4
abundance: NA
CDR3aa: ASSSPRGGTGRSGANVLT

v_gene: TRBV6-5
abundance: once
CDR3aa: ASSTPGQGLSPLH

v_gene: TRBV6-5
abundance: few
CDR3aa: ASSRGRNSNQPQH

v_gene: TRBV30
abundance: few
CDR3aa: AWSFFLGQGDTGELF

v_gene: TRBV11-1
abundance: once
CDR3aa: ASSPRTSRQETQY

v_gene: TRBV6-5
abundance: NA
CDR3aa: ASRPSGVYGYT

v_gene: TRBV20-1
abundance: NA
CDR3aa: SARRDEQF

v_gene: TRBV29-1
abundance: NA
CDR3aa: SVVGLAGDFSNEQF

v_gene: TRBV18
abundance: once
CDR3aa: ASSPWTSEDTQY

v_gene: TRBV10-3
abundance: NA
CDR3aa: AMGPDRDSYEQY

v_gene: TRBV4-3
abundance: NA
CDR3aa: ASSQVQGVMKEQF

v_gene: TRBV7-9
abundance: NA
CDR3aa: ASSSGGSSVGELF

v_gene: TRBV2
abundance: NA
CDR3aa: ASPQGLGLRYTEAF

v_gene: TRBV6-5
abundance: NA
CDR3aa: ASSYVAGGEDTQY

v_gene: TRBV9
abundance: NA
CDR3aa: ASSVVPSGGGTDTQY

v_gene: TRBV7-3
abundance: NA
CDR3aa: ASSQGGRGRDNEQF

v_gene: TRBV7-6
abundance: few
CDR3aa: ASSQGQGRGAKNIQY

v_gene: TRBV6-5
abundance: NA
CDR3aa: ASTPGTGGTEAF

v_gene: TRBV9
abundance: once
CDR3aa: ASSVRDSNYEQY

v_gene: TRBV4-2
abundance: NA
CDR3aa: ASSQVRDISSGNTIY

v_gene: TRBV28
abundance: NA
CDR3aa: ASSSRIAGPQETQY

v_gene: TRBV28
abundance: NA
CDR3aa: ASSRLQGTQPQH

v_gene: TRBV29-1
abundance: NA
CDR3aa: SVPGLGVNEQF